Reported below is one TCR beta chain. Trimming cost V 6 bases and J 1 base, with 9 bases left between them. Germline V gives CDR1 KGHDR, CDR2 SFDVKD. The CDR3 sequence is 14 residues long. The sample belongs to a study of blood T cell repertoires in COVID-19. The wider study: Italy, Spain and the United States were the sources of the convalescent and acute COVID-19 samples.

Those enrolled in Seattle joined during active infection and were followed longitudinally afterward. As originally analysed: Using reference gene primer amplification, nucleated cell counts were estimated. Clones were sequenced by immunoSEQ multiplex PCR, and TCRdb holds only the in-frame ones, with some missing. D and trimming come from the DNA, and the V and J calls and clone size come from that table. Of a few hundred thousand clones in the sample, about 88% are singletons; the top ten hold approximately 11%. The V call is TRBV24-1, the J call TRBJ1-5, with TRBD1 as a possible D gene (5 bases). Sequencing was carried out using peripheral blood. The sequence came from a woman in her twenties or thirties with COVID-19, enrolled during active disease. CDR3 region: CATSHSGSNQPQHF. The DNA for the CDR3 is TGTGCCACCAGTCATTCAGGGAGCAATCAGCCCCAGCATTTT.